This entry lists 32 T cell receptor beta chains sequenced from one sample in a study of T cell responses to AZD1222 COVID-19 vaccine. Method: immunoSEQ multiplex PCR; TCRdb's copy keeps in-frame clones and lacks some. The sample has around 92,000 clones; roughly 91% are singletons. The sequencing used peripheral blood, collected on day 0 of AZD1222 vaccination. These receptors all stem from an adult in good health.

This clone was seen only once. The chain couples TRBV7-3 to TRBJ2-7; D remains ambiguous. V lost 1 base, J lost 0 bases, and 13 bases lay in between. CDR3 length equals 16 residues. Germline V lookup: CDR1 SGHTA, CDR2 FQGTGA. The CDR3 bases are TGTGCCAGCAGCTTAATGACTGCCGTGACCTCCTACGAGCAGTACTTC. The encoded protein is CASSLMTAVTSYEQYF.

The chain has TRBV6-6 and TRBJ2-7; 7 positions match TRBD1. V gave up 5 bases and J gave up 2 bases; unmatched junction bases: 6. The CDR3 is 14 amino acids. Germline loops: CDR1 MNHNY, CDR2 SVGAGI (reference sequence). The CDR3 here is CASSTRDSTYEQYF. The CDR3 region has the DNA TGTGCCAGCAGTACCCGGGACAGTACCTACGAGCAGTACTTC.

The CDR3 loop reads CASSIGTGIGGYTF. The CDR3 DNA sequence: TGTGCCAGCAGTATTGGGACAGGGATCGGAGGCTACACCTTC. The chain carries TRBV27 and TRBJ1-2; 9 nucleotides line up with TRBD1. Germline V gives CDR1 MNHEY, CDR2 SMNVEV (reference sequence). V trimming: 5 bases; J trimming: 8 bases; junction bases outside the gene matches: 9. This CDR3 is built from 14 residues.

This clone was observed once. This chain connects TRBV3-1 (or the pseudogene TRBV3-2) to TRBJ1-2; D possibly corresponds to TRBD1 (5 bases). The V and J ends lost 4 bases and 8 bases respectively, with 11 bases between them. This CDR3 spans 12 amino acids. Germline V gene sequence: CDR1 LGHDT, CDR2 YNNKEL (reference sequence). CDR3: CASSRNTGGYTF. The CDR3 coding sequence is TGTGCCAGCAGCCGGAACACAGGAGGCTACACCTTC.

The J gene is TRBJ2-7, the V gene TRBV7-9; either TRBD1 or TRBD2 may supply D (6 bases each). V was clipped by 3 bases and J by 3 bases, with 12 bases between them. This CDR3 contains 14 residues. CDR1 and CDR2 (germline): SEHNR, FQNEAQ (reference sequence). The chain's CDR3 is CASSLAGDFYEQYF. Written as DNA, the CDR3 is TGTGCCAGCAGCTTGGCAGGGGACTTCTACGAGCAGTACTTC.

V usage is TRBV7-9 and J usage is TRBJ1-1, with 7 nucleotides matching TRBD1. The germline CDR1 and CDR2 sequences are SEHNR and FQNEAQ (reference sequence). Trimming removed 5 bases from V and 4 bases from J; junction bases left unmatched: 1. The CDR3 covers 12 residues. For the CDR3, the DNA is TGTGCCAGCAGCCCAGGGGGCACTGAAGCTTTCTTT. It encodes CASSPGGTEAFF.

The V call is TRBV6-5, the J call TRBJ2-2; D unclear. Trimming shortened V by 7 bases and J by 1 base, and 13 bases separated the two germline ends. The CDR3 has 15 residues. Germline loops: CDR1 MNHEY, CDR2 SVGAGI. CDR3 nucleotides: TGTGCCAGCAAGGTTGAAGGGCTGAACACCGGGGAGCTGTTTTTT. Protein sequence: CASKVEGLNTGELFF.

The gene calls are TRBV7-3 and TRBJ1-1, with D tentatively TRBD1 (5 bases). The ends were cut back, 5 bases at V and 7 bases at J, with 14 bases in the middle. The CDR3 runs 13 residues. Looked up from germline, CDR1 is SGHTA and CDR2 is FQGTGA. The CDR3 region is CASSTEGWGEAFF. CDR3 DNA: TGTGCCAGCAGCACAGAGGGGTGGGGTGAAGCTTTCTTT.

This clone was counted once. The rearrangement links TRBV18 to TRBJ2-2, with 7 positions matching TRBD1. V was pared by 4 bases and J by 5 bases, with 7 bases of the junction left unmatched. CDR1 is KGHSH and CDR2 is LQKENI in the germline V gene. This CDR3 has 15 amino acids. The CDR3 protein is CASSLRDSGTGELFF. The CDR3 coding sequence is TGTGCCAGCTCACTCCGGGACAGCGGAACCGGGGAGCTGTTTTTT.

The count of this clone is one. The chain employs TRBV18 and TRBJ2-6, with a weak D call TRBD1 (5 bases). The V gene lost 6 bases and the J gene lost 1 base, with 16 bases spanning the gap. Looked up from germline, CDR1 is KGHSH and CDR2 is LQKENI. The CDR3 loop spans 17 amino acids. The CDR3 sequence: CASSLRVTESGANVLTF. The CDR3 DNA reads as TGTGCCAGCTCGCTGCGTGTGACAGAATCTGGGGCCAACGTCCTGACTTTC.

The V and J genes are TRBV4-1 and TRBJ2-7; 10 bases match TRBD2. CDR3 length: 17 residues. The germline V gene has CDR1 MGHRA and CDR2 YSYEKL. V was clipped by 5 bases and J by 0 bases; unmatched bases: 10. The CDR3 loop is CASSLRTSGSSSYEQYF. The CDR3 coding sequence is TGCGCCAGCAGCTTGCGGACTAGCGGTTCTAGCTCCTACGAGCAGTACTTC.

The rearrangement joins TRBV19 to TRBJ1-5; 8 positions match TRBD1. V lost 10 bases to trimming and J lost 2 bases; unmatched junction nucleotides: 7. This CDR3 has 14 residues. Germline V lookup: CDR1 LNHDA, CDR2 SQIVND (reference sequence). CDR3 sequence (DNA): TGTGCCACCTCAGGGACAGGCGGCAATCAGCCCCAGCATTTT. Its translation: CATSGTGGNQPQHF. The whole variable domain, filled in from reference TRBV19 and TRBJ1-5, reads DGGITQSPKYLFRKEGQNVTLSCEQNLNHDAMYWYRQDPGQGLRLIYYSQIVNDFQKGDIAEGYSVSREKKESFPLTVTSAQKNPTAFYLCATSGTGGNQPQHFGDGTRLSIL.

The chain combines TRBV5-1 with TRBJ2-1; 10 positions agree with TRBD2. CDR1 is SGHRS and CDR2 is YFSETQ in the germline V gene. Trimming took 2 bases from V and 8 from J; bases not matched to a gene: 7. CDR3 size: 15 residues. CDR3 nucleotides: TGCGCCAGCAGCTTTGGGCTAGCGGGGGTGGATGAGCAGTTCTTC. It encodes CASSFGLAGVDEQFF.

The gene calls are TRBV9 and TRBJ2-2; D call uncertain. Germline lookup yields CDR1 SGDLS and CDR2 YYNGEE. CDR3 size: 13 residues. V lost 1 base and J 7 bases, leaving 8 bases between the germline ends. CDR3 sequence (DNA): TGTGCCAGCAGCGTAATTATTTTCGGGGAGCTGTTTTTT. Amino acid sequence: CASSVIIFGELFF.

This clone was observed once. The rearrangement uses TRBV7-9 and TRBJ1-5; D unclear. Trimming took 3 bases from V and 4 from J, leaving 10 bases between them. CDR3 size: 14 residues. From germline, CDR1 is SEHNR and CDR2 FQNEAQ (reference sequence). The chain's CDR3 is CASSFDGLNQPQHF. CDR3 nucleotides: TGTGCCAGCAGCTTTGACGGATTGAATCAGCCCCAGCATTTT.

The rearrangement joins TRBV7-9 to TRBJ1-2, with D tentatively TRBD1 (6 bases). V was clipped by 4 bases and J by 4 bases, with 16 bases between them. Looked up from germline, CDR1 is SEHNR and CDR2 is FQNEAQ (reference sequence). This CDR3 has 15 amino acids. The CDR3 DNA follows: TGTGCCAGCAGCTCCGACAGGATCTCTACCTATGGCTACACCTTC. Translated: CASSSDRISTYGYTF.

The chain links TRBV12-5 to TRBJ2-3, with D tentatively TRBD2 (5 bases). The germline gives CDR1 LGHNT, CDR2 FRNRAP. The CDR3 extends over 16 amino acids. V lost 6 bases, J lost 1 base, and 17 bases lay in between. The CDR3 nucleotides read TGTGCTAGTGGCCTCGCGGGTACCACCCGCACAGATACGCAGTATTTT. Its protein product is CASGLAGTTRTDTQYF.

The chain is built from TRBV5-1 and TRBJ1-2; D may be TRBD1 (5 bases). Germline V lookup: CDR1 SGHRS, CDR2 YFSETQ. This CDR3 has 14 residues. V gave up 4 bases and J gave up 8 bases, with 18 bases separating them. The CDR3, as DNA: TGCGCCAGCAGCCAATCCGGGACGGCTGACGGCTACACCTTC. It codes for CASSQSGTADGYTF.

The rearrangement uses TRBV19 and TRBJ2-3, with D maybe TRBD2 (6 bases). Germline CDR1 and CDR2: LNHDA and SQIVND (reference sequence). Trimming took off 3 bases at V and 4 bases at J, with 14 bases between the two ends. The length of the CDR3 is 15 residues. CDR3: CASSISAGRADTQYF. CDR3 DNA: TGTGCCAGTAGTATTTCGGCGGGGCGGGCAGATACGCAGTATTTT.

The chain recombines TRBV6-5 with TRBJ1-2, with TRBD1 as a possible D gene (5 bases). CDR1 MNHEY and CDR2 SVGAGI come from the germline V gene. The V end lost 6 bases, the J end lost 8 bases, and 13 bases lay between the germline ends. CDR3 length: 12 residues. This chain's CDR3 is CASSDRWLGYTF. DNA of the CDR3: TGTGCCAGCAGCGACAGATGGCTCGGCTACACCTTC.

The CDR3 spells CASSQWDRNSPLHF. DNA for the CDR3: TGTGCCAGCAGCCAGTGGGACCGAAATTCACCCCTCCACTTT. This chain connects TRBV3-1 (or the pseudogene TRBV3-2) to TRBJ1-6; maybe TRBD1 (5 bases). Deletions cut 3 bases from V and 7 bases from J, with 10 bases between. Germline V gene lookup returns CDR1 LGHDT and CDR2 YNNKEL (reference sequence). The CDR3 covers 14 residues.

The chain recombines TRBV10-1 with TRBJ2-5; 12 nucleotides line up with TRBD2. The CDR3 contains 17 residues. V shed 6 bases and J 5 bases; nucleotides not matched to a gene: 13. Per germline, CDR1 WNHNN and CDR2 SYGVQD (reference sequence). The CDR3 spells CASSKGPSGGAYETQYF. Written as DNA, the CDR3 is TGCGCCAGCAGCAAGGGGCCTAGCGGGGGGGCATATGAGACCCAGTACTTC.

This clone was counted a single time. This sequence joins TRBV5-5 and TRBJ1-2, with TRBD1 matching over 9 bases. The CDR3 is 14 amino acids. In germline, CDR1 is SGHKS, CDR2 YYEKEE (reference sequence). Unmatched junction bases numbered 6, after V lost 5 bases and J lost 4 bases. CDR3 nucleotides: TGTGCCAGCAGGGGGGGACAGGGAGCCTATGGCTACACCTTC. Its translation: CASRGGQGAYGYTF.

The genes are TRBV27 and TRBJ1-5; the D gene is possibly TRBD1 (5 bases). Germline V gene sequence: CDR1 MNHEY, CDR2 SMNVEV (reference sequence). Trimming shortened V by 3 bases and J by 2 bases, and 8 bases separated the two germline ends. The CDR3 is 14 residues long. The CDR3 bases are TGTGCCAGCAGTTTCCAGGGTGGCAATCAGCCCCAGCATTTT. Encoded protein: CASSFQGGNQPQHF.

The chain is built from TRBV6-5 and TRBJ1-6; D gene ambiguous. Germline V gene sequence: CDR1 MNHEY, CDR2 SVGAGI. The CDR3 is 14 amino acids. Between the trimmed V and J ends, which lost 2 bases and 8 bases, there was a span of 10 bases. DNA of the CDR3: TGTGCCAGCAGTTACGGCACGCGTCATTCACCCCTCCACTTT. Translation gives CASSYGTRHSPLHF.

The V and J genes are TRBV7-2 and TRBJ1-3, with no clear D. CDR3 length equals 13 residues. Germline-derived CDR1 and CDR2 are SGHTA and FQGNSA. Between the trimmed V and J ends, which lost 4 bases and 4 bases, there was a span of 8 bases. The CDR3 region has the DNA TGTGCCAGCAGCTCTCCGACCGGAAACACCATATATTTT. Its translation is CASSSPTGNTIYF.

The CDR3 protein is CASSLARVGLNQPQHF. Here the CDR3 DNA reads TGTGCCAGCAGCTTAGCGCGGGTGGGGCTCAATCAGCCCCAGCATTTT. The genes are TRBV7-8 and TRBJ1-5; D might be TRBD1 (5 bases). The V gene's germline CDR1 is SGHVS and CDR2 FQNEAQ. This CDR3 is 16 amino acids long. The V end lost 0 bases, the J end lost 3 bases, and 12 bases lay between the germline ends.

V usage is TRBV7-3 and J usage is TRBJ1-1; D remains unclear. Per germline, CDR1 SGHTA and CDR2 FQGTGA. The CDR3 is made up of 13 amino acids. Between the trimmed V and J ends, which lost 5 bases and 0 bases, there was a span of 7 bases. This CDR3 is CASSRDLNTEAFF. The CDR3 bases are TGTGCCAGCAGCCGAGATCTGAACACTGAAGCTTTCTTT.

The J gene is TRBJ2-3, the V gene TRBV24-1; TRBD1 is a possible D gene (6 bases). Trimming removed 4 bases at V and 4 bases at J, with 11 bases between. Germline CDR1 reads KGHDR; CDR2 reads SFDVKD. The CDR3 consists of 14 residues. The chain's CDR3 is CATSETQGSDTQYF. CDR3 sequence (DNA): TGTGCCACCAGTGAAACACAGGGTTCAGATACGCAGTATTTT.

V is TRBV28 and J is TRBJ2-2, with 8 bases matching TRBD2. The J segment lost 2 bases and the V segment lost 5 bases, leaving 7 bases of the junction unmatched. The CDR3 sequence is 16 residues long. Germline V gene sequence: CDR1 MDHEN, CDR2 SYDVKM. CDR3 loop: CASSPPGGVNTGELFF. CDR3 coding DNA: TGTGCCAGCAGTCCGCCCGGGGGGGTTAACACCGGGGAGCTGTTTTTT.

The chain carries TRBV6-2 or TRBV6-3 and TRBJ1-1; weak D call: TRBD1 (6 bases). The CDR3 loop spans 16 amino acids. Per the germline V gene, CDR1 is MNHEY and CDR2 is SVGEGT. Trimming left V 3 bases short and J 0 bases short, with 14 bases between. The CDR3 DNA is TGTGCCAGCAGTTATTCCGGGGGGCGGATGAACACTGAAGCTTTCTTT. This gives the protein CASSYSGGRMNTEAFF.

The chain employs TRBV11-2 and TRBJ1-2, with a possible D match to TRBD1 (5 bases). CDR1 and CDR2 (germline): SGHAT, FQNNGV. The V gene lost 5 bases and the J gene lost 0 bases, with 13 bases spanning the gap. This CDR3 is 15 amino acids long. In DNA, the CDR3 is TGTGCCAGCAGCCCCCCGGGGGGGGCTAACTATGGCTACACCTTC. The encoded protein is CASSPPGGANYGYTF. Based on the CDR3 plus reference TRBV11-2 and TRBJ1-2, the full variable domain is EAGVAQSPRYKIIEKRQSVAFWCNPISGHATLYWYQQILGQGPKLLIQFQNNGVVDDSQLPKDRFSAERLKGVDSTLKIQPAKLEDSAVYLCASSPPGGANYGYTFGSGTRLTVV.